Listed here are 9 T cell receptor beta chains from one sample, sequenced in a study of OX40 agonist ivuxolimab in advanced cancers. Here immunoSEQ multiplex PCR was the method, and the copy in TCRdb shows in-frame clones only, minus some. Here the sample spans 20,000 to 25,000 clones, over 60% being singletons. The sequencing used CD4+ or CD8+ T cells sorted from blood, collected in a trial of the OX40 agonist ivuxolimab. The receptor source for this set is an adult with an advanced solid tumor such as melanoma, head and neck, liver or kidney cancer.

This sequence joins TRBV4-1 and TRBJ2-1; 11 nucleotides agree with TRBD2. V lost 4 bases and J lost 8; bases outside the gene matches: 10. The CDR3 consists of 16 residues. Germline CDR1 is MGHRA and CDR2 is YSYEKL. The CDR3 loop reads CASSPLGASGRHEQFF. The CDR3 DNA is TGCGCCAGCAGCCCACTAGGGGCTAGCGGGAGGCATGAGCAGTTCTTC.

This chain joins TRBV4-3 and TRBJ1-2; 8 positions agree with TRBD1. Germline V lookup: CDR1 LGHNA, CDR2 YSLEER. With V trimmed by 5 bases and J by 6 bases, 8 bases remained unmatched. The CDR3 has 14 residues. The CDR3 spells CASSFGTGSNGYTF. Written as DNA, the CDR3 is TGCGCCAGCAGCTTTGGGACAGGCTCTAATGGCTACACCTTC.

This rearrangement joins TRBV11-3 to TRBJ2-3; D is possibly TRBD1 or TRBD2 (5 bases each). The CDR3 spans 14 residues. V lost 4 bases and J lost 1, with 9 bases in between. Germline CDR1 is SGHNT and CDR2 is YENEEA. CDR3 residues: CASSSGRGTDTQYF. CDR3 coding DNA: TGTGCCAGCAGCTCGGGACGTGGCACAGATACGCAGTATTTT.

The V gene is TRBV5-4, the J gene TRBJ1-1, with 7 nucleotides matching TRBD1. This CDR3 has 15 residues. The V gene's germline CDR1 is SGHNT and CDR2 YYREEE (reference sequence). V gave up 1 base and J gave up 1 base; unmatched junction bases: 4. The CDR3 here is CASSLTGERNTEAFF. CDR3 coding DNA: TGTGCCAGCAGCTTGACAGGGGAAAGGAACACTGAAGCTTTCTTT.

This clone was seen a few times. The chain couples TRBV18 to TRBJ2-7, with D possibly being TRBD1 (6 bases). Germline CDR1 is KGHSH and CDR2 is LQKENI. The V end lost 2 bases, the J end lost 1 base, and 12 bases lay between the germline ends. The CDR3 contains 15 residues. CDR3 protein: CASSPFWTDSYEQYF. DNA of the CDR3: TGTGCCAGCTCACCATTCTGGACAGATTCCTACGAGCAGTACTTC.

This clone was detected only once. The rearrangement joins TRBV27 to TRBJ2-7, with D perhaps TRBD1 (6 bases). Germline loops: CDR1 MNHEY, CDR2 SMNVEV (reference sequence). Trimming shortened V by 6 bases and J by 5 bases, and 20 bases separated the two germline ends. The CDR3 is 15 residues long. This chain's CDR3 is CASRPDRIRTHEQYF. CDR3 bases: TGTGCCAGCAGGCCCGACAGGATCCGTACCCACGAGCAGTACTTC.

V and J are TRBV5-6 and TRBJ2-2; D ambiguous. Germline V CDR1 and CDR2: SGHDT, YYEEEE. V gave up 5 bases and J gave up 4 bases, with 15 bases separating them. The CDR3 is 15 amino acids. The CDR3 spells CASSRSQVITGELFF. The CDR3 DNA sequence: TGTGCCAGCAGTCGGTCCCAAGTGATCACCGGGGAGCTGTTTTTT.

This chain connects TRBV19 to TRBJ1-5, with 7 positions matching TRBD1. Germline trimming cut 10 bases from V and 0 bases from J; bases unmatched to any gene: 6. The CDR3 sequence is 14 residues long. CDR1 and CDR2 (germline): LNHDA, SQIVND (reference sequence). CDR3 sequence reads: CATRTGYSNQPQHF. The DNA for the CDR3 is TGTGCCACCCGGACAGGCTATAGCAATCAGCCCCAGCATTTT.

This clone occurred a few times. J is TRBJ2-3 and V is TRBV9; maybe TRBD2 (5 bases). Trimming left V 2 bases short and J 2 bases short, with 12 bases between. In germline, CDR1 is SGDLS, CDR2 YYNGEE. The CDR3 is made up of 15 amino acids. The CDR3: CASSVVFGDTDTQYF. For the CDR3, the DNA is TGTGCCAGCAGCGTTGTTTTCGGGGACACAGATACGCAGTATTTT.